One and the same sample provided the 10 T cell receptor beta chains below, sequenced in a study of blood T cell repertoires in COVID-19. Measured with immunoSEQ multiplex PCR; TCRdb has only the in-frame clones, and not every one. There are approximately 200,000 clones in the sample; approximately 85% occur only once, and 9.5% to 13% lies in the top ten. The sequenced material came from peripheral blood. The origin of the receptors is a human donor with active or convalescent COVID-19. The donor label of this sample is uncertain.

V usage is TRBV6-4 and J usage is TRBJ2-3, with a tentative D call TRBD2 (5 bases). The CDR3 runs 15 residues. Germline-derived CDR1 and CDR2 are MRHNA and SNTAGT. Trimming stripped 3 bases from V and 9 bases from J, with 19 bases between. The CDR3 DNA is TGTGCCAGCAGTGAGAGGCCCGCGGGTTCCACAACGCAGTATTTT. Its protein is CASSERPAGSTTQYF.

The J gene is TRBJ2-3, the V gene TRBV5-4; D perhaps matches TRBD1 (6 bases). CDR3 length equals 15 residues. Trimming pared 3 bases from V and 2 bases from J, leaving 13 bases between. Germline V gene data show CDR1 as SGHNT and CDR2 as YYREEE (reference sequence). CDR3 amino acids: CASSSRTDSTDTQYF. The DNA for the CDR3 is TGTGCCAGCAGCTCTCGGACAGACTCCACAGATACGCAGTATTTT.

CDR3 in amino acids: CATKGDFYYEQYF. Written as DNA, the CDR3 is TGTGCCACAAAAGGGGACTTTTACTACGAGCAGTACTTC. The chain joins TRBV19 to TRBJ2-7, with D possibly matching TRBD2 (6 bases). The CDR3 sequence is 13 residues long. Trimming pared 10 bases from V and 3 bases from J, leaving 16 bases between. The germline CDR1 and CDR2 sequences are LNHDA and SQIVND (reference sequence).

The V and J genes are TRBV2 and TRBJ2-3, with D possibly matching TRBD2 (6 bases). The V gene's germline CDR1 is SNHLY and CDR2 FYNNEI. This CDR3 has 13 residues. Trimming left V 5 bases short and J 1 base short, with 7 bases between. CDR3 nucleotide sequence: TGTGCCAGCAGTCCGGGGGGCACAGATACGCAGTATTTT. Protein: CASSPGGTDTQYF.

The genes are TRBV30 and TRBJ2-1; TRBD2 aligns across 7 bases. The ends lost 3 bases at V and 6 bases at J; junction bases unmatched: 2. Germline lookup yields CDR1 GTSNPN and CDR2 SVGIG (reference sequence). This CDR3 comprises 12 residues. CDR3 DNA sequence: TGTGCCTGGAGCGGGAGGAGCAATGAGCAGTTCTTC. It translates to CAWSGRSNEQFF.

The chain carries TRBV5-4 and TRBJ2-7, with D possibly being TRBD2 (7 bases). Trimming left V 4 bases short and J 1 base short, with 18 bases between. The CDR3 extends over 16 amino acids. Germline CDR1 reads SGHNT; CDR2 reads YYREEE (reference sequence). The CDR3 DNA follows: TGTGCCAGCAGCCGGGGAGGGGGGAGTAGGTCCTACGAGCAGTACTTC. It encodes CASSRGGGSRSYEQYF.

The chain is built from TRBV3-1 (or the pseudogene TRBV3-2) and TRBJ2-7; 7 nucleotides align to TRBD2. This CDR3 has 14 amino acids. Germline CDR1 is LGHDT and CDR2 is YNNKEL (reference sequence). The V segment lost 1 base and the J segment 5 bases; nucleotides outside the gene matches: 5. The CDR3 coding sequence is TGTGCCAGCAGCCAAGTGGGAGGGAGGAACGAGCAGTACTTC. Protein: CASSQVGGRNEQYF.

V is TRBV6-1 and J is TRBJ2-2; 9 bases are shared with TRBD1. The junction had 4 bases not matched to a gene; V was cut back by 2 bases and J by 6 bases. Germline CDR1 and CDR2: MNHNS and SASEGT. This CDR3 has 15 amino acids. Here the CDR3 reads CASSELGQGAGELFF. Written as DNA, the CDR3 is TGTGCCAGCAGTGAACTGGGACAGGGAGCCGGGGAGCTGTTTTTT.

This rearrangement joins TRBV3-1 (or the pseudogene TRBV3-2) to TRBJ2-1; 13 bases match TRBD2. Germline-derived CDR1 and CDR2 are LGHDT and YNNKEL (reference sequence). The CDR3 covers 17 residues. V shed 0 bases, J shed 7 bases, and the junction held 6 bases outside the gene matches. The DNA of the CDR3 is TGTGCCAGCAGCCAAGATCGAGGGACTAGCGGGAAGAATGAGCAGTTCTTC. Translating it yields CASSQDRGTSGKNEQFF.

The V and J genes are TRBV5-6 and TRBJ1-1; D is unresolved. The CDR3 has 14 residues. Trimming took off 2 bases at V and 0 bases at J, with 8 bases between the two ends. The germline gives CDR1 SGHDT, CDR2 YYEEEE. In DNA form, the CDR3 reads TGTGCCAGCAGCTTTTCACGGTTGAACACTGAAGCTTTCTTT. Translation: CASSFSRLNTEAFF.